Listed here are 5 T cell receptor beta chains from one sample, sequenced in a study of OX40 agonist ivuxolimab in advanced cancers. Assay used: immunoSEQ multiplex PCR; TCRdb lists only in-frame clones, some missing. The data contain fewer than 95,000 clones, roughly 85% of them singletons. The sequencing used CD4+ or CD8+ T cells sorted from blood, collected in a trial of the OX40 agonist ivuxolimab. Source of these receptors: an adult with an advanced solid tumor such as melanoma, head and neck, liver or kidney cancer.

CDR3 in amino acids: CASSRGTGTEAFF. The CDR3 nucleotides read TGTGCCAGCAGTCGAGGGACGGGGACTGAAGCTTTCTTT. This sequence joins TRBV6-6 and TRBJ1-1; D might be TRBD1 (5 bases). CDR1 and CDR2 from the germline V gene are MNHNY and SVGAGI (reference sequence). V was shortened by 5 bases and J by 5 bases, with 12 bases between the two germline ends. The CDR3 is 13 amino acids.

The rearrangement uses TRBV7-3 and TRBJ2-1; 10 bases align to TRBD1. This CDR3 has 16 amino acids. Germline CDR1 reads SGHTA; CDR2 reads FQGTGA. Trimming removed 3 bases from V and 10 bases from J; junction bases left unmatched: 12. The CDR3 DNA is TGTGCCAGCAGCTTTCAGGGAGACAGGGGGCCTTGGGAGCAGTTCTTC. The encoded protein is CASSFQGDRGPWEQFF. Full variable domain (rest looked up from reference TRBV7-3 and TRBJ2-1): GAGVSQTPSNKVTEKGKYVELRCDPISGHTALYWYRQSLGQGPEFLIYFQGTGAADDSGLPNDRFFAVRPEGSVSTLKIQRTERGDSAVYLCASSFQGDRGPWEQFFGPGTRLTVL.

CDR3 in amino acids: CASSQETTYEQFF. The CDR3 DNA is TGCGCCAGCAGCCAAGAGACCACGTATGAGCAGTTCTTC. V and J are TRBV4-3 and TRBJ2-1; D gene ambiguous. The CDR3 length is 13 residues. The V end was cut by 0 bases, the J end by 8 bases, with 8 bases between. The V gene's germline CDR1 is LGHNA and CDR2 YSLEER.

CDR3: CASSLSAGTEAYNEQFF. DNA for the CDR3: TGCGCCAGCAGCCTGTCCGCCGGGACAGAAGCCTACAATGAGCAGTTCTTC. The chain uses TRBV4-3 and TRBJ2-1; TRBD1 aligns across 7 bases. CDR1 is LGHNA and CDR2 is YSLEER in the germline V gene. V trimming: 4 bases; J trimming: 2 bases; junction bases outside the gene matches: 11. The CDR3 runs to 17 residues.

Written as DNA, the CDR3 is TGCGCCAGCAGCGTAGACAGGGGCGGGGAGACCCAGTACTTC. Translation: CASSVDRGGETQYF. The genes are TRBV5-1 and TRBJ2-5, with 8 bases matching TRBD1. V lost 4 bases to trimming and J lost 5 bases; unmatched junction nucleotides: 7. The CDR3 covers 14 residues. Germline CDR1 reads SGHRS; CDR2 reads YFSETQ.